The 17 T cell receptor beta chains reported below all come from one sample, sequenced in a study of T cell repertoires in cytomegalovirus infection. Their antigen targets remain unknown. TCRdb used MiXCR to reprocess the reads, holding one entry per CDR3 protein. The table records about 830,000 distinct CDR3 sequences, roughly 33% of them present only once. This specimen consisted of cultured CD8+ T cells from PBMCs, obtained from culture after CMV antigen stimulation. Receptors originate from a human donor in good health (CMV status not recorded). Some clones in this sample may be carry-over from other donors' samples.

This clonotype was seen many times. V gene TRBV4-1 combines with J gene TRBJ1-6, with D possibly TRBD1 on 5 matching bases. Per germline, CDR1 MGHRA and CDR2 YSYEKL. The V gene lost 1 base and the J gene lost 10 bases, with 14 bases spanning the gap. This CDR3 is built from 15 residues. The CDR3 nucleotides read TGCGCCAGCAGCCAAGGTTGGGGTGGGGGATCACCCCTCCACTTT. It encodes CASSQGWGGGSPLHF.

This clonotype was counted only a few times. The chain's CDR3 is CASSYSLPGGETQYF. DNA of the CDR3: TGTGCCAGCAGTTATTCCCTTCCGGGGGGGGAGACCCAGTACTTC. The chain couples TRBV6-5 to TRBJ2-5; TRBD2 matches at 8 bases. Germline CDR1 MNHEY, CDR2 SVGAGI. Trimming removed 3 bases from V and 5 bases from J; junction bases left unmatched: 8. The CDR3 is 15 residues long.

This clonotype occurred a few times. The rearrangement uses TRBV6-2 or TRBV6-3 and TRBJ2-3; 12 nucleotides line up with TRBD2. CDR1 is MNHEY, CDR2 SVGEGT, per germline. Trimming at V came to 7 bases and at J to 4 bases, leaving 18 bases not matched to a gene. The CDR3 loop spans 19 amino acids. CDR3 residues: CASTTRGALAGGPADTQYF. In nucleotides, the CDR3 is TGTGCCAGCACCACCAGGGGGGCTCTAGCGGGGGGGCCAGCAGATACGCAGTATTTT.

The gene calls are TRBV6-2 or TRBV6-3 and TRBJ1-2, with 8 positions matching TRBD1. There are 15 residues in the CDR3. Losses at the gene ends were 5 bases for V and 4 bases for J; bases not matched to a gene: 9. From germline, CDR1 is MNHEY and CDR2 SVGEGT. This CDR3 is CASSVQGAEVYGYTF. CDR3 coding DNA: TGTGCCAGCAGTGTTCAGGGGGCCGAGGTCTATGGCTACACCTTC.

This clonotype showed up just a few times. The chain carries TRBV7-2 and TRBJ1-2; TRBD1 matches at 9 bases. CDR3 length equals 17 residues. Losses at the gene ends were 0 bases for V and 3 bases for J; bases not matched to a gene: 8. Germline V lookup: CDR1 SGHTA, CDR2 FQGNSA. The CDR3 protein is CASSLAGQTGGHYGYTF. CDR3 nucleotide sequence: TGTGCCAGCAGCTTAGCGGGGCAGACAGGGGGTCACTATGGCTACACCTTC.

The chain joins TRBV15 to TRBJ2-5; TRBD1 is a possible D gene (6 bases). CDR3 length equals 16 residues. CDR1 LNHNV and CDR2 YYDKDF come from the germline V gene (reference sequence). The ends were cut back, 0 bases at V and 2 bases at J, with 13 bases in the middle. This chain's CDR3 is CATSRDAADSQETQYF. CDR3 nucleotide sequence: TGTGCCACCAGCAGAGATGCCGCGGACAGTCAAGAGACCCAGTACTTC.

In regard to this clonotype: A much larger clone lies a single base off, so this may be a read error. The chain is built from TRBV7-6 and TRBJ2-3; 14 bases are a match to TRBD2. The junction had 10 bases not matched to a gene; V was cut back by 5 bases and J by 0 bases. The CDR3 has 19 residues. Per germline, CDR1 SGHVS and CDR2 FNYEAQ. This chain's CDR3 is CASSATSGGAATSTDTQYF. The CDR3 DNA follows: TGTGCCAGCAGCGCGACTAGCGGGGGGGCTGCGACTAGCACAGATACGCAGTATTTT. The full variable domain, completed using reference TRBV7-6 and TRBJ2-3, is GAGVSQSPRYKVTKRGQDVALRCDPISGHVSLYWYRQALGQGPEFLTYFNYEAQQDKSGLPNDRFSAERPEGSISTLTIQRTEQRDSAMYRCASSATSGGAATSTDTQYFGPGTRLTVL.

The gene calls are TRBV12-3 or TRBV12-4 and TRBJ1-1; 8 bases are a match to TRBD1. J gave up 4 bases and V 2 bases, and 6 bases lay outside the gene matches. The CDR3 contains 15 residues. For the CDR3, the DNA is TGTGCCAGCAGTTTAACAGGGGGAGCGAGCACTGAAGCTTTCTTT. It codes for CASSLTGGASTEAFF.

This clonotype occurred a few times. The V and J genes are TRBV7-6 and TRBJ1-1; 8 nucleotides align to TRBD1. The V gene end was trimmed by 7 bases and the J gene end by 1 base; junction bases not matched to a gene: 5. This CDR3 is built from 14 residues. Germline V gene lookup returns CDR1 SGHVS and CDR2 FNYEAQ. CDR3 region: CASIQGTGNTEAFF. CDR3 DNA: TGTGCCAGCATACAGGGGACAGGGAACACTGAAGCTTTCTTT.

This clonotype was counted between two and nine times. The genes are TRBV6-4 and TRBJ2-3; D not resolved. Germline CDR1 is MRHNA and CDR2 is SNTAGT. This CDR3 has 13 residues. V was clipped by 3 bases and J by 6 bases, with 10 bases between them. The CDR3 region is CASSEWLGDTQYF. For the CDR3, the DNA is TGTGCCAGCAGTGAGTGGCTAGGGGATACGCAGTATTTT.

The V call is TRBV4-1, the J call TRBJ2-2, with no clear D. Deletions cut 2 bases from V and 5 bases from J, with 12 bases between. CDR1 is MGHRA, CDR2 YSYEKL, per germline. The CDR3 is 15 amino acids. CDR3 amino acids: CASSQLFVPTGELFF. The CDR3 DNA sequence: TGCGCCAGCAGCCAACTCTTTGTCCCAACCGGGGAGCTGTTTTTT.

This clonotype was observed a handful of times. The V gene is TRBV6-1, the J gene TRBJ2-3, with 9 bases that match TRBD1. Germline V gene data show CDR1 as MNHNS and CDR2 as SASEGT. The CDR3 is 16 residues long. The V gene end was trimmed by 5 bases and the J gene end by 2 bases; junction bases not matched to a gene: 8. This chain's CDR3 is CASSNYRGPNTDTQYF. In DNA form, the CDR3 reads TGTGCCAGCAGTAATTACAGGGGGCCAAACACAGATACGCAGTATTTT.

The sample holds a few counts of this clonotype. The V and J genes are TRBV7-9 and TRBJ1-1; the D gene is possibly TRBD1 (5 bases). The CDR3 runs 13 residues. The germline gives CDR1 SEHNR, CDR2 FQNEAQ (reference sequence). Trimming removed 1 base at V and 7 bases at J, with 10 bases between. This CDR3 is CASSLVREFEAFF. In DNA form, the CDR3 reads TGTGCCAGCAGCTTAGTCAGGGAGTTTGAAGCTTTCTTT.

The chain combines TRBV7-9 with TRBJ2-5; TRBD1 agrees at 10 bases. This CDR3 has 16 amino acids. The V gene end was trimmed by 5 bases and the J gene end by 5 bases; junction bases not matched to a gene: 11. Germline CDR1 and CDR2: SEHNR and FQNEAQ (reference sequence). CDR3 nucleotide sequence: TGTGCCAGCAGCGCGACCGGGACAGGGGATATGGAGACCCAGTACTTC. Encoded protein: CASSATGTGDMETQYF.

This clonotype was detected many times. The chain has TRBV7-9 and TRBJ2-3; 7 bases map to TRBD1. The CDR3 is made up of 16 amino acids. Germline V lookup: CDR1 SEHNR, CDR2 FQNEAQ (reference sequence). V lost 0 bases to trimming and J lost 3 bases; unmatched junction nucleotides: 6. The CDR3 nucleotides read TGTGCCAGCAGCTTAGCGAGTAAGGGGGCAACAGATACGCAGTATTTT. Translated: CASSLASKGATDTQYF.

J is TRBJ1-5 and V is TRBV6-1; 8 nucleotides agree with TRBD1. The CDR3 covers 17 residues. The germline gives CDR1 MNHNS, CDR2 SASEGT. V gave up 2 bases and J gave up 2 bases; unmatched junction bases: 8. The CDR3 loop reads CASSEWTQGAGNQPQHF. In DNA, the CDR3 is TGTGCCAGCAGTGAATGGACTCAGGGGGCCGGCAATCAGCCCCAGCATTTT.

This clonotype was seen more than once but under ten times. The rearrangement joins TRBV7-8 to TRBJ1-2; D is uncertain. This CDR3 spans 13 amino acids. Per germline, CDR1 SGHVS and CDR2 FQNEAQ. Trimming took 5 bases from V and 3 from J, leaving 10 bases between them. CDR3 in amino acids: CASSPLRDYGYTF. Written as DNA, the CDR3 is TGTGCCAGCAGCCCCCTCCGTGACTATGGCTACACCTTC.